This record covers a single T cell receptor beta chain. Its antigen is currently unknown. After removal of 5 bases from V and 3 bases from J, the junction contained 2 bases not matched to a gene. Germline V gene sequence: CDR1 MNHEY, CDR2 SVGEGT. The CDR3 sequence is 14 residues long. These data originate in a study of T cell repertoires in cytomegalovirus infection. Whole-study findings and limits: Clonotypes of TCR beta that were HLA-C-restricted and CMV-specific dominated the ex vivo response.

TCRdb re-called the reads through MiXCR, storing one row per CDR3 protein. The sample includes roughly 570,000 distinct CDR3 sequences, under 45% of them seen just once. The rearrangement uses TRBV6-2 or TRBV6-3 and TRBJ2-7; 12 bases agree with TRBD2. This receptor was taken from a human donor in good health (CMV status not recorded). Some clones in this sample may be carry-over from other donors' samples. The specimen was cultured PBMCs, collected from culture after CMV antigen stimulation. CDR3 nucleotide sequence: TGTGCCAGCAGTCAGACTAGCGGGAGCTACGAGCAGTACTTC. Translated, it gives CASSQTSGSYEQYF.